These 17 T cell receptor beta chains were all obtained from the same sample, sequenced in a study of blood T cell repertoires in COVID-19. Using immunoSEQ multiplex PCR, the repertoire was profiled, and TCRdb retains in-frame clones only, with some absent. The sample shows 180,000 or so clones, 85% of them seen only once. The sequenced sample consisted of peripheral blood. These receptors were obtained from a woman aged 55-69 years with acute or convalescent COVID-19.

This chain links TRBV7-3 with TRBJ2-1; no firm D call. Germline V gene sequence: CDR1 SGHTA, CDR2 FQGTGA. The CDR3 is made up of 14 amino acids. Trimming shortened V by 5 bases and J by 7 bases, and 15 bases separated the two germline ends. The CDR3 DNA reads TGTGCCAGCAGCCAATCGTCATTGGAGAATGAGCAGTTCTTC. Its protein product is CASSQSSLENEQFF.

V gene TRBV6-2 or TRBV6-3 combines with J gene TRBJ1-2; perhaps TRBD1 as D (6 bases). V lost 5 bases and J 2 bases, leaving 15 bases between the germline ends. CDR1 MNHEY and CDR2 SVGEGT come from the germline V gene. The CDR3 is 15 residues long. In nucleotides, the CDR3 is TGTGCCAGCAGTCCGCCAGTAACAGGGAACTATGGCTACACCTTC. It is translated as CASSPPVTGNYGYTF.

The chain's CDR3 is CASSSGQGSNTIYF. CDR3 bases: TGTGCCAGCAGTTCGGGACAGGGCTCGAACACCATATATTTT. This chain uses TRBV28 with TRBJ1-3, with TRBD1 identical over 9 bases. This CDR3 contains 14 residues. Germline CDR1 is MDHEN and CDR2 is SYDVKM. With 4 bases clipped from V and 7 bases from J, the junction kept 5 bases outside the gene matches.

This clone was seen once. The chain is built from TRBV6-5 and TRBJ2-7, with TRBD2 identical over 9 bases. CDR1 and CDR2 (germline): MNHEY, SVGAGI. The length of the CDR3 is 14 residues. Unmatched junction bases numbered 4, after V lost 6 bases and J lost 1 base. CDR3 nucleotide sequence: TGTGCCAGCAGCTCAACTAGCGGGTCCTACGAGCAGTACTTC. Translated: CASSSTSGSYEQYF.

This chain uses TRBV5-1 with TRBJ1-5; TRBD1 is a possible D gene (6 bases). The V end lost 1 base, the J end lost 4 bases, and 12 bases lay between the germline ends. The CDR3 runs to 15 residues. Germline V gene data show CDR1 as SGHRS and CDR2 as YFSETQ. CDR3 sequence (DNA): TGCGCCAGCAGCTTGAGTGGGACAACTAATCAGCCCCAGCATTTT. It specifies CASSLSGTTNQPQHF.

The chain is built from TRBV24-1 and TRBJ2-1; 10 bases are shared with TRBD2. V shed 4 bases, J shed 4 bases, and the junction held 6 bases outside the gene matches. The CDR3 length is 16 residues. Germline assignment: CDR1 KGHDR and CDR2 SFDVKD. The CDR3 region is CATSDPGTSAYNEQFF. CDR3 bases: TGTGCCACCAGTGACCCCGGGACTAGCGCTTACAATGAGCAGTTCTTC.

The chain links TRBV9 to TRBJ2-1, with TRBD1 matching over 10 bases. CDR3 length equals 17 residues. Germline assignment: CDR1 SGDLS and CDR2 YYNGEE. Unmatched junction bases numbered 3, after V lost 0 bases and J lost 0 bases. The CDR3 nucleotides are TGTGCCAGCAGCGTAGCGAGGACAGGGGGCTCCTACAATGAGCAGTTCTTC. This translates into CASSVARTGGSYNEQFF.

This clone was seen once. V gene TRBV2 combines with J gene TRBJ2-7, with D possibly being TRBD1 (5 bases). Germline loops: CDR1 SNHLY, CDR2 FYNNEI. Trimming left V 8 bases short and J 3 bases short, with 11 bases between. The CDR3 runs 12 residues. In nucleotides, the CDR3 is TGTGCCAGCGGTATTGACAGCTACGAGCAGTACTTC. Protein: CASGIDSYEQYF.

The chain links TRBV5-1 to TRBJ2-1, with a tentative D call TRBD1 (5 bases). Per the germline V gene, CDR1 is SGHRS and CDR2 is YFSETQ. V was trimmed by 4 bases and J by 3 bases, leaving 17 bases between them. CDR3 size: 16 residues. Written as DNA, the CDR3 is TGCGCCAGCAGCACCACTTCAGGGAAGGGCTACAATGAGCAGTTCTTC. This encodes CASSTTSGKGYNEQFF. Together with reference TRBV5-1 and TRBJ2-1, the CDR3 gives the full variable domain: KAGVTQTPRYLIKTRGQQVTLSCSPISGHRSVSWYQQTPGQGLQFLFEYFSETQRNKGNFPGRFSGRQFSNSRSEMNVSTLELGDSALYLCASSTTSGKGYNEQFFGPGTRLTVL.

This clone was seen just once. The V gene is TRBV6-5, the J gene TRBJ1-6, with D uncertain. Deletions cut 8 bases from V and 6 bases from J, with 5 bases between. The CDR3 is made up of 11 amino acids. Germline-derived CDR1 and CDR2 are MNHEY and SVGAGI. The DNA for the CDR3 is TGTGCCAGCCGCAGTAATTCACCCCTCCACTTT. As protein: CASRSNSPLHF.

CDR3 sequence (DNA): TGTGCCAGCAGAACCCCGGGACAGCCAAATTCACCCCTCCACTTT. Amino acid sequence: CASRTPGQPNSPLHF. The gene calls are TRBV6-5 and TRBJ1-6; 7 bases are shared with TRBD1. Trimming at V came to 6 bases and at J to 7 bases, leaving 9 bases not matched to a gene. Germline values: CDR1 MNHEY, CDR2 SVGAGI. This CDR3 is 15 amino acids long.

The rearrangement uses TRBV29-1 and TRBJ2-5; maybe TRBD1 (5 bases). Germline CDR1 is SQVTM and CDR2 is ANQGSEA. CDR3 length equals 12 residues. V was pared by 3 bases and J by 5 bases, with 10 bases between. The CDR3 DNA sequence: TGCAGCGTTGACCAGGGTACGGAGACCCAGTACTTC. This translates into CSVDQGTETQYF. The variable domain in full, completed from reference TRBV29-1 and TRBJ2-5, reads SAVISQKPSRDICQRGTSLTIQCQVDSQVTMMFWYRQQPGQSLTLIATANQGSEATYESGFVIDKFPISRPNLTFSTLTVSNMSPEDSSIYLCSVDQGTETQYFGPGTRLLVL.

CDR3: CASSLTSGPSYEQYF. The CDR3 DNA follows: TGTGCCAGCAGCTTGACTAGCGGGCCTTCCTACGAGCAGTACTTC. The rearrangement links TRBV6-5 to TRBJ2-7; 10 bases match TRBD2. The CDR3 contains 15 residues. Germline V gene data show CDR1 as MNHEY and CDR2 as SVGAGI. Trimming took 6 bases from V and 1 from J; bases not matched to a gene: 6.

The chain employs TRBV2 and TRBJ1-1; TRBD1 aligns across 11 bases. The trim removed 8 bases at V and 0 bases at J, leaving 2 bases unmatched. This CDR3 comprises 14 residues. Per germline, CDR1 SNHLY and CDR2 FYNNEI. CDR3 sequence (DNA): TGTGCCAGCCGGACAGGGGGCGTGAACACTGAAGCTTTCTTT. Protein product: CASRTGGVNTEAFF.

The chain combines TRBV9 with TRBJ2-1; possibly TRBD1 for D (7 bases). CDR3 length: 16 residues. The V gene lost 0 bases and the J gene lost 6 bases, with 16 bases spanning the gap. Germline V CDR1 and CDR2: SGDLS, YYNGEE. CDR3 residues: CASSVGVRQGGNEQFF. As DNA, the CDR3 is TGTGCCAGCAGCGTAGGTGTGAGGCAGGGGGGCAATGAGCAGTTCTTC.

This clone occurred once. The chain has TRBV6-5 and TRBJ1-2, with TRBD1 matching over 8 bases. The CDR3 totals 13 residues. The V gene's germline CDR1 is MNHEY and CDR2 SVGAGI. V shed 6 bases, J shed 6 bases, and the junction held 6 bases outside the gene matches. CDR3 loop: CASSSGDRHGYTF. CDR3 coding DNA: TGTGCCAGCAGCTCCGGGGACAGGCATGGCTACACCTTC.

The chain combines TRBV6-5 with TRBJ1-6; 8 nucleotides align to TRBD1. CDR1 is MNHEY, CDR2 SVGAGI, per germline. The CDR3 covers 15 residues. V was clipped by 6 bases and J by 2 bases; unmatched bases: 3. CDR3 in amino acids: CASRRQGTYNSPLHF. The CDR3 region has the DNA TGTGCCAGCAGGCGACAGGGGACCTATAATTCACCCCTCCACTTT.